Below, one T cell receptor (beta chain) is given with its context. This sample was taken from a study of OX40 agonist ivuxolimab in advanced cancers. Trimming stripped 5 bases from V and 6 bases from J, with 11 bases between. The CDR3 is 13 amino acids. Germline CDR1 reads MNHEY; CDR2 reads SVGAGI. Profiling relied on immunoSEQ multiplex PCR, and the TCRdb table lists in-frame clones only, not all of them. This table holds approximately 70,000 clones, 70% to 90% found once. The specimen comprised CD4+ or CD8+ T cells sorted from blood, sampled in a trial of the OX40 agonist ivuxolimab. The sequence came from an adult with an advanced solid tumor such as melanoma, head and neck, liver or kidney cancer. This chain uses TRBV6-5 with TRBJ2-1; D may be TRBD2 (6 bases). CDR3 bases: TGTGCCAGCAGTCAACTAGCTGTCAATGAGCAGTTCTTC. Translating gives CASSQLAVNEQFF.